A selection of T cell receptor beta chains follows, all from one sample in a study of T cells and Merkel cell carcinoma outcomes. This table comes from immunoSEQ multiplex PCR, and its TCRdb copy is limited to in-frame clones, with some not included. The sample records 3,000 to 4,500 clones, almost 95% being singletons. Sequenced input: tumor tissue from Merkel cell carcinoma. These receptors originate from a human donor with Merkel cell carcinoma. CDR3s include the opening cysteine and the closing phenylalanine or tryptophan. A D gene is named only where the DNA matches it firmly. The size of a clone is reported for some rows only, either as once, few or many, or as a class for expanded clones.

j_gene | abundance | d_gene | v_gene | CDR3nt | CDR3aa
TRBJ2-6 | once | . | TRBV7-3 | TGTGCCAGCAGCTCGGGCGGCTTTGGGGCCAACGTCCTGACTTTC | CASSSGGFGANVLTF
TRBJ2-7 | once | . | TRBV18 | TGTGCCAGCTCAGCTCCGACAGGGAGGGTTTACGAGCAGTACTTC | CASSAPTGRVYEQYF
TRBJ2-3 | . | . | TRBV4-1 | TGCGCCAGCAGCCAAGATCGCCAACGAGAAATAGATACGCAGTATTTT | CASSQDRQREIDTQYF
TRBJ2-2 | . | . | TRBV28 | TGTGCCAGCATCGGTCCCGCCACCGGGGAGCTGTTTTTT | CASIGPATGELFF
TRBJ1-1 | . | . | TRBV6-5 | TGTGCCAGCAGGGAACAAACAGTGAACACTGAAGCTTTCTTT | CASREQTVNTEAFF
TRBJ2-3 | . | . | TRBV30 | TGTGCCTGGAGTGTAACGGGCCCAGATACGCAGTATTTT | CAWSVTGPDTQYF
TRBJ2-7 | . | . | TRBV7-9 | TGTGCTAGCAGCCTACCAAGCCGGGACGATGAGCAGTACTTC | CASSLPSRDDEQYF
TRBJ2-7 | . | TRBD1 | TRBV29-1 | TGCAGCGTGGCCGGGACAGGTCGTTCGTACGAGCAGTACTTC | CSVAGTGRSYEQYF
TRBJ1-4 | . | . | TRBV25-1 | TGTGCCACTGTCGGGTGGGGTGAAAAACTGTTTTTT | CATVGWGEKLFF
TRBJ2-1 | . | TRBD2 | TRBV28 | TGTGCCAGCAGACCTATTGTGGGACTAGCGACCTACAATGAGCAGTTCTTC | CASRPIVGLATYNEQFF
TRBJ2-7 | . | TRBD1 | TRBV6-5 | TGTGCCAGCAGTAGTTGGACAGGGCCCTACGAGCAGTACTTC | CASSSWTGPYEQYF
TRBJ2-7 | . | TRBD1 | TRBV27 | TGTGCCAGCAGAAGGACAGGGGGTAAGTCCTACGAGCAGTACTTC | CASRRTGGKSYEQYF
TRBJ2-3 | . | TRBD1 | TRBV11-2 | TGTGCCAGCAGCTCCAACGGACAGGTGGCTGGCACAGATACGCAGTATTTT | CASSSNGQVAGTDTQYF
TRBJ2-1 | . | TRBD2 | TRBV10-2 | TGCGCCACCGGGACTAGCGGGAGCGGCAATGAGCAGTTCTTC | CATGTSGSGNEQFF
TRBJ1-5 | . | TRBD1 | TRBV5-6 | TGTGCCAGCAGCTTGGCCGGGGGACAGAATCAGCCCCAGCATTTT | CASSLAGGQNQPQHF
TRBJ2-7 | . | TRBD2 | TRBV7-9 | TGTGCCAGCAGCTTAGATGAAAGCGGGAGGCACGACGAGCAGTACTTC | CASSLDESGRHDEQYF
TRBJ2-2 | . | . | TRBV5-1 | TGCGCCAGCAGCTTGGGTGCGACTAGAGGCGGGGAGCTGTTTTTT | CASSLGATRGGELFF
TRBJ1-5 | . | TRBD1 | TRBV30 | TGTGCCTGGAGTGTGACAGGGGGACAGCCCCAGCATTTT | CAWSVTGGQPQHF
TRBJ1-5 | . | . | TRBV30 | TGTGCCTGGAGTGGGACACCTCATCAGCCCCAGCATTTT | CAWSGTPHQPQHF
TRBJ2-7 | . | . | TRBV9 | TGTGCCAGCAGCGTAAGGTGGGAGGCCCACGAGCAGTACTTC | CASSVRWEAHEQYF
TRBJ2-1 | . | . | TRBV6-5 | TGTGCCAGCAGTTACGGAGGGCCAGAGAATGAGCAGTTCTTC | CASSYGGPENEQFF
TRBJ2-7 | . | TRBD1 | TRBV29-1 | TGCAGCGTTGGACAGGGAGATATTTCTGACAAGCAGTACTTC | CSVGQGDISDKQYF
TRBJ2-2 | . | . | TRBV9 | TGTGCCAGCAGCGACGACCCTACGACAGCTAATACCGGGGAGCTGTTTTTT | CASSDDPTTANTGELFF
TRBJ2-3 | . | . | TRBV11-2 | TGTGCCAGCAGCTTCGGGGACTCGAGCACAGATACGCAGTATTTT | CASSFGDSSTDTQYF
TRBJ2-7 | . | TRBD1 | TRBV28 | TGTGCCAGCAGTTTATGCGGGGACAGGGGGTTACACGAGCAGTACTTC | CASSLCGDRGLHEQYF
TRBJ2-6 | . | TRBD2 | TRBV5-1 | TGCGCCAGCAGCGAGACTAGCCCCGGGGCCAACGTCCTGACTTTC | CASSETSPGANVLTF
TRBJ1-2 | . | TRBD1 | TRBV7-9 | TGTGCCAGCAAAACGGGGACAGGGATAGTAGGTGGCTACACCTTC | CASKTGTGIVGGYTF
TRBJ2-1 | . | TRBD2 | TRBV5-1 | TGCGCCAGCAGCGAAGGGACTAGCGGGAGAGGGGTCAATGAGCAGTTCTTC | CASSEGTSGRGVNEQFF
TRBJ1-1 | . | . | TRBV4-1 | TGCGCCAGCAGCCAAGGGTCCACTGAAGCTTTCTTT | CASSQGSTEAFF
TRBJ2-7 | once | TRBD2 | TRBV9 | TGTGCCAGCAGCGCCGGACTAGCGGGGAGCTCCTACGAGCAGTACTTC | CASSAGLAGSSYEQYF
TRBJ2-2 | . | . | TRBV14 | TGTGCCAGCAGTTTTGCGGGAAACACCGGGGAGCTGTTTTTT | CASSFAGNTGELFF
TRBJ2-7 | once | . | TRBV29-1 | TGCAGCGTTGAAGTTGGCAGGGACGACGAGCAGTACTTC | CSVEVGRDDEQYF
TRBJ1-1 | . | . | TRBV5-1 | TGCGCCAGCAGCTTGTTAAGGGAAGGGTTTGAAGCTTTCTTT | CASSLLREGFEAFF
TRBJ2-1 | . | . | TRBV2 | TGTGCCAGCAGTGAAGGAGCGGGTGCCTACAATGAGCAGTTCTTC | CASSEGAGAYNEQFF
TRBJ1-2 | . | . | TRBV6-5 | TGTGCCAGCAGTTACTCAGACAGGCACTACTATGGCTACACCTTC | CASSYSDRHYYGYTF
TRBJ1-2 | . | . | TRBV4-2 | TGTGCCAGCAGCCAAGGCGTCTCCCGCAGCTATGGCTACACCTTC | CASSQGVSRSYGYTF
TRBJ1-5 | . | . | TRBV5-1 | TGCGCCAGCAGCGGCGGGGGAGACAATCAGCCCCAGCATTTT | CASSGGGDNQPQHF
TRBJ1-2 | few | . | TRBV28 | TGTGCCAGCAGTGTTAGATACGGGGCGGGGGTTGGCTATGGCTACACCTTC | CASSVRYGAGVGYGYTF
TRBJ2-5 | . | TRBD2 | TRBV5-1 | TGCGCCAGCAGCTTAGGGACTAGCGGGAGGGAGACCCAGTACTTC | CASSLGTSGRETQYF
TRBJ2-7 | . | TRBD1 | TRBV29-1 | TGCAGCGTTACTTTGGGACAGGGGTTCGACGAGCAGTACTTC | CSVTLGQGFDEQYF
TRBJ1-1 | . | TRBD1 | TRBV7-9 | TGTGCCAGCAGCTTAAGACAGGGAATAATGAACACTGAAGCTTTCTTT | CASSLRQGIMNTEAFF
TRBJ2-7 | few | . | TRBV4-1 | TGCGCCAGCAGCCAAGACGCACCGGGAGAGGTCGAGCAGTACTTC | CASSQDAPGEVEQYF
TRBJ2-1 | . | . | TRBV7-2 | TGTGCCAGCAGCTTAGGGTTTTGGGTCAATGAGCAGTTCTTC | CASSLGFWVNEQFF
TRBJ2-7 | few | . | TRBV6-1 | TGTGCCAGCTCCCCCACCCGAGTTTACGAGCAGTACTTC | CASSPTRVYEQYF
TRBJ1-1 | . | . | TRBV10-2 | TGCGCCAGCAGTGAGCTACCCCAGGGTACTGAAGCTTTCTTT | CASSELPQGTEAFF
TRBJ2-3 | . | . | TRBV7-9 | TGTGCCAGCAGCTTATGGAAAGATACGCAGTATTTT | CASSLWKDTQYF
TRBJ1-5 | . | . | TRBV19 | TGTGCCAGTATCGAAGAGCCCCAGCATTTT | CASIEEPQHF
TRBJ2-7 | . | . | TRBV9 | TGTGCCAGCAGCGTAATGGACTCCTCCTACGAGCAGTACTTC | CASSVMDSSYEQYF
TRBJ1-1 | . | TRBD1 | TRBV27 | TGTGCCAGCAGTTTAACGCCGACAGGGCTGAAGGCTGAAGCTTTCTTT | CASSLTPTGLKAEAFF
TRBJ2-7 | once | . | TRBV29-1 | TGCAGCGTTGACCAGGGGGGGTACGAGCAGTACTTC | CSVDQGGYEQYF
TRBJ2-3 | few | TRBD2 | TRBV9 | TGTGCCAGCAGCACCGGGACTAGCGAAAGCACAGATACGCAGTATTTT | CASSTGTSESTDTQYF
TRBJ1-1 | . | . | TRBV12-1 | TGTGCCAGCAGCTTTGTCCGGGGAGGCGGGGGTAACACTGAAGCTTTCTTT | CASSFVRGGGGNTEAFF
TRBJ2-3 | . | . | TRBV27 | TGTGCCAGCAGTTTATCGAGCCCGGGAGCAGATACGCAGTATTTT | CASSLSSPGADTQYF